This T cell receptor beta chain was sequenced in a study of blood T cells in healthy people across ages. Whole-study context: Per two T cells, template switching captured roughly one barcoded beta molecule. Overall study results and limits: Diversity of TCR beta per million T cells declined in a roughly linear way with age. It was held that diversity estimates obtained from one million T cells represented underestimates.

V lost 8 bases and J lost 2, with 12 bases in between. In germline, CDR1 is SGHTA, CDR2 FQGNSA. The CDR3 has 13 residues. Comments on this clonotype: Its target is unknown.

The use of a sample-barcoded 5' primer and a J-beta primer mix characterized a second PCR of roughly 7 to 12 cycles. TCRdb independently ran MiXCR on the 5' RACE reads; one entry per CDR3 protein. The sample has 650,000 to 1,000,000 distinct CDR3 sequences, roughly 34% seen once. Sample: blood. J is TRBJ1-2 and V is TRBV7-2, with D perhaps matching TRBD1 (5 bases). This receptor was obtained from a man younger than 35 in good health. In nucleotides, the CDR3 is TGTGCCAGCGGCGTAGACAGAAACTATGGCTACACCTTC. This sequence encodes CASGVDRNYGYTF.